These 26 T cell receptor beta chains share one sample of origin, sequenced in a study of blood T cells in healthy people across ages. It was with a sample-barcoded 5' primer and a J-beta primer mix that a second PCR of roughly 7 to 12 cycles was run. TCRdb used MiXCR to reprocess the 5' RACE reads, holding one entry per CDR3 protein. The sample consists of more than 500,000 distinct CDR3 sequences, 27% of them appearing once. These data are also associated with another study on T cells of mothers and their children.

The specimen was blood. The receptors here all came from a boy younger than 10 in good health.

This clonotype was seen a few times. This sequence joins TRBV25-1 and TRBJ2-7; 8 bases agree with TRBD1. The CDR3 contains 15 residues. Germline-derived CDR1 and CDR2 are MGHDK and SYGVNS. V lost 5 bases to trimming and J lost 0 bases; unmatched junction nucleotides: 6. DNA for the CDR3: TGTGCCAGCAGTATCGGACAGGGTGGCTCCTACGAGCAGTACTTC. Translating gives CASSIGQGGSYEQYF.

The rearrangement uses TRBV6-5 and TRBJ1-1; D call uncertain. Per germline, CDR1 MNHEY and CDR2 SVGAGI. V lost 2 bases to trimming and J lost 1 base, with 11 bases between them. The CDR3 is 15 residues long. This chain's CDR3 is CASSYGWEANTEAFF. The DNA of the CDR3 is TGTGCCAGCAGTTACGGGTGGGAGGCGAACACTGAAGCTTTCTTT.

The chain links TRBV6-6 to TRBJ1-6; D gene unclear. Germline V lookup: CDR1 MNHNY, CDR2 SVGAGI (reference sequence). The CDR3 consists of 16 residues. V was shortened by 0 bases and J by 5 bases, with 11 bases between the two germline ends. Here the CDR3 reads CASSYSNEGDNSPLHF. Written as DNA, the CDR3 is TGTGCCAGCAGTTACTCGAACGAGGGTGATAATTCACCCCTCCACTTT.

J is TRBJ2-7 and V is TRBV5-1; D unresolved. CDR3 length equals 15 residues. CDR1 SGHRS and CDR2 YFSETQ come from the germline V gene. V gave up 4 bases and J gave up 0 bases, with 14 bases separating them. CDR3 bases: TGCGCCAGCAGCCGCAGACACGACTTCTCCTACGAGCAGTACTTC. Its translation is CASSRRHDFSYEQYF.

In this sample, this clonotype turned up a few times. This chain joins TRBV12-3 or TRBV12-4 and TRBJ1-1; no clear D gene. CDR3 size: 15 residues. Trimming took off 0 bases at V and 4 bases at J, with 12 bases between the two ends. The DNA for the CDR3 is TGTGCCAGCAGTTTAGCGGCGGTTAAGGGCACTGAAGCTTTCTTT. Its translation: CASSLAAVKGTEAFF.

The chain combines TRBV18 with TRBJ2-5; D unclear. The DNA end favors TRBJ2-1, so the J call may be wrong. Germline V CDR1 and CDR2: KGHSH, LQKENI. CDR3 length: 15 residues. Written as DNA, the CDR3 is TGTGCCAGCTCACCATTCGATGGCAGATACAATGAGCAGTTCTTC. This translates into CASSPFDGRYNEQFF.

This clonotype has a count of ten or more. V and J are TRBV12-3 or TRBV12-4 and TRBJ2-1; D is uncertain. The CDR3 is made up of 13 amino acids. V lost 5 bases and J 15 bases, leaving 20 bases between the germline ends. This chain's CDR3 is CASSTTLLVRRFF. The CDR3 bases are TGTGCCAGCAGTACGACCCTCCTTGTCCGCCGGTTCTTC.

This clonotype was observed a few times. The gene calls are TRBV29-1 and TRBJ2-5; D might be TRBD2 (6 bases). The J call may be faulty, since TRBJ2-7 better matches the DNA end. Germline values: CDR1 SQVTM, CDR2 ANQGSEA. This CDR3 spans 15 amino acids. DNA of the CDR3: TGCAGCGTTGAAGAGTCCCGGCGGGGCTCCTACGAGCAGTACTTC. Protein: CSVEESRRGSYEQYF.

The chain recombines TRBV7-3 with TRBJ2-1, with 12 bases fitting TRBD2. Germline CDR1 SGHTA, CDR2 FQGTGA. This CDR3 is 15 amino acids long. J lost 10 bases, V lost 2 bases, and 6 bases had no gene match. The CDR3 reads CASSLQASGRGEQFF. The CDR3 DNA sequence: TGTGCCAGCAGCTTACAGGCTAGCGGGAGGGGCGAGCAGTTCTTC. The full variable domain, its missing parts supplied by reference TRBV7-3 and TRBJ2-1, is GAGVSQTPSNKVTEKGKYVELRCDPISGHTALYWYRQSLGQGPEFLIYFQGTGAADDSGLPNDRFFAVRPEGSVSTLKIQRTERGDSAVYLCASSLQASGRGEQFFGPGTRLTVL.

This clonotype was detected a few times. The gene calls are TRBV7-3 and TRBJ2-1; 11 bases agree with TRBD1. Germline trimming cut 0 bases from V and 6 bases from J; bases unmatched to any gene: 4. This CDR3 region has 16 residues. Germline CDR1 SGHTA, CDR2 FQGTGA. The CDR3 bases are TGTGCCAGCAGCTTAACCCGGGACAGGGGGGGCAATGAGCAGTTCTTC. Translated, it gives CASSLTRDRGGNEQFF.

Only a few counts were recorded for this clonotype. The chain has TRBV28 and TRBJ1-5; the match to TRBD1 covers 7 bases. This CDR3 comprises 15 residues. Germline V gene data show CDR1 as MDHEN and CDR2 as SYDVKM. The V segment lost 7 bases and the J segment 0 bases; nucleotides outside the gene matches: 6. Here the CDR3 reads CASILRGLSNQPQHF. The CDR3 nucleotides read TGTGCCAGCATCTTAAGGGGGCTTAGCAATCAGCCCCAGCATTTT. The complete variable domain, with remaining parts taken from reference TRBV28 and TRBJ1-5, reads DVKVTQSSRYLVKRTGEKVFLECVQDMDHENMFWYRQDPGLGLRLIYFSYDVKMKEKGDIPEGYSVSREKKERFSLILESASTNQTSMYLCASILRGLSNQPQHFGDGTRLSIL.

The chain carries TRBV7-9 and TRBJ2-2; perhaps TRBD2 as D (6 bases). This CDR3 contains 15 residues. CDR1 and CDR2 from the germline V gene are SEHNR and FQNEAQ (reference sequence). The V end lost 5 bases, the J end lost 5 bases, and 15 bases lay between the germline ends. In nucleotides, the CDR3 is TGTGCCAGCAGCATTGCGGGATATAATACCGGGGAGCTGTTTTTT. Encoded protein: CASSIAGYNTGELFF.

The rearrangement joins TRBV12-3 or TRBV12-4 to TRBJ1-1; no firm D call. This CDR3 spans 12 amino acids. V was cut by 3 bases and J by 1 base, with 3 bases left in between. DNA for the CDR3: TGTGCCAGCAGTTTTCAGAACACTGAAGCTTTCTTT. This translates into CASSFQNTEAFF.

This clonotype was recorded a few times. J is TRBJ1-2 and V is TRBV24-1, with 7 nucleotides matching TRBD1. The CDR3 has 18 amino acids. Germline V CDR1 and CDR2: KGHDR, SFDVKD. Losses at the gene ends were 1 base for V and 4 bases for J; bases not matched to a gene: 14. As DNA, the CDR3 is TGTGCCACCAGTGATTTACCCCAAGTGACAGGGAAGGCCTATGGCTACACCTTC. It codes for CATSDLPQVTGKAYGYTF.

In its sample, this clonotype was seen a few times. The chain uses TRBV5-4 and TRBJ1-2; 9 nucleotides match TRBD1. Losses at the gene ends were 4 bases for V and 3 bases for J; bases not matched to a gene: 7. CDR1 SGHNT and CDR2 YYREEE come from the germline V gene (reference sequence). This CDR3 spans 15 amino acids. The CDR3 loop is CASSTDRGQDYGYTF. As DNA, the CDR3 is TGTGCCAGCAGCACGGACAGGGGCCAAGACTATGGCTACACCTTC.

This chain links TRBV6-2 or TRBV6-3 with TRBJ2-2; D is possibly TRBD1 or TRBD2 (5 bases each). The V end was cut by 7 bases, the J end by 6 bases, with 12 bases between. Germline V lookup: CDR1 MNHEY, CDR2 SVGEGT. This CDR3 region has 13 residues. CDR3 nucleotide sequence: TGTGCCAGCAAACTAGGGGATCCCGGGGAGCTGTTTTTT. It is translated as CASKLGDPGELFF.

The chain recombines TRBV10-3 with TRBJ2-5; weak D call: TRBD2 (5 bases). The V gene lost 3 bases and the J gene lost 1 base, with 15 bases spanning the gap. The germline gives CDR1 ENHRY, CDR2 SYGVKD. The CDR3 has 16 amino acids. The CDR3 DNA sequence: TGTGCCATCAGTGACTACCGAGGAGGCCGCCAAGAGACCCAGTACTTC. Translated, it gives CAISDYRGGRQETQYF.

This clonotype showed up just a few times. The rearrangement links TRBV11-2 to TRBJ2-7; the D gene is possibly TRBD2 (6 bases). Germline V CDR1 and CDR2: SGHAT, FQNNGV. The V gene lost 5 bases and the J gene lost 6 bases, with 23 bases spanning the gap. The CDR3 has 16 amino acids. Here the CDR3 reads CASSPIVGSGPLEQYF. CDR3 nucleotides: TGTGCCAGCAGCCCTATTGTGGGTAGCGGACCCCTCGAGCAGTACTTC.

This clonotype was counted a few times. V gene TRBV7-2 combines with J gene TRBJ1-4; TRBD1 aligns across 7 bases. The germline CDR1 and CDR2 sequences are SGHTA and FQGNSA. The CDR3 contains 14 residues. The trim removed 3 bases at V and 11 bases at J, leaving 9 bases unmatched. CDR3: CASSLGQLEGKLFF. The CDR3 DNA is TGTGCCAGCAGCTTGGGACAGCTAGAGGGGAAACTGTTTTTT.

This clonotype was counted ten times or more. The gene calls are TRBV15 and TRBJ2-5; D is possibly TRBD1 (5 bases). V dropped 3 bases and J dropped 5 bases, with 13 bases sitting between them. The germline V gene encodes CDR1 LNHNV and CDR2 YYDKDF (reference sequence). CDR3 length equals 14 residues. CDR3 coding DNA: TGTGCCACCAGCAGTACAGGTGTAGGGGAGACCCAGTACTTC. Encoded protein: CATSSTGVGETQYF.

This clonotype was seen only a few times. The chain is built from TRBV7-2 and TRBJ2-1; D is perhaps TRBD2 (6 bases). The end of the DNA is better explained by TRBJ2-7, so the J call may be wrong. The CDR3 extends over 16 amino acids. The V gene's germline CDR1 is SGHTA and CDR2 FQGNSA. In DNA, the CDR3 is TGTGCCAGCAGCTTAGCGCTGCGGGGTAGGGGCAACGAGCAGTACTTC. The encoded protein is CASSLALRGRGNEQYF.

J is TRBJ2-2 and V is TRBV29-1; TRBD1 agrees at 8 bases. The V segment lost 6 bases and the J segment 9 bases; nucleotides outside the gene matches: 9. The CDR3 length is 13 residues. Looked up from germline, CDR1 is SQVTM and CDR2 is ANQGSEA. CDR3 DNA: TGCAGCGTCCAAGGACAGGGACTTCGGGAGCTGTTTTTT. Translated: CSVQGQGLRELFF.

Note on this clonotype: In this CDR3 the conserved last residue, phenylalanine or tryptophan, is missing, so a read error is likely. The rearrangement uses TRBV7-6 and TRBJ2-1; D possibly corresponds to TRBD1 (6 bases). The CDR3 has 14 residues. The V end lost 4 bases, the J end lost 3 bases, and 10 bases lay between the germline ends. CDR1 and CDR2 from the germline V gene are SGHVS and FNYEAQ. CDR3 sequence: CASSSKDSYNEQFV. Here the CDR3 DNA reads TGTGCCAGCAGCTCCAAGGACAGCTACAATGAGCAGTTCGTC.

This clonotype has only a few counts. The CDR3 spells CASSGGRVGRNEQFF. For the CDR3, the DNA is TGTGCCAGCAGCGGAGGACGGGTTGGGCGTAATGAGCAGTTCTTC. The rearrangement links TRBV9 to TRBJ2-5; no clear D gene. Matching the DNA end better, TRBJ2-1 makes the J call doubtful. The CDR3 length is 15 residues. Germline values: CDR1 SGDLS, CDR2 YYNGEE.

V usage is TRBV7-8 and J usage is TRBJ1-6, with 9 nucleotides matching TRBD1. CDR3 length: 15 amino acids. After removal of 0 bases from V and 9 bases from J, the junction contained 3 bases not matched to a gene. Looked up from germline, CDR1 is SGHVS and CDR2 is FQNEAQ. CDR3 protein: CASSLARTGASPLHF. For the CDR3, the DNA is TGTGCCAGCAGCTTAGCGCGGACAGGGGCTTCACCCCTCCACTTT.

This clonotype was seen a few times. This chain joins TRBV20-1 and TRBJ1-5, with TRBD1 matching over 9 bases. CDR3 length: 14 amino acids. The V gene's germline CDR1 is DFQATT and CDR2 SNEGSKA (reference sequence). The J segment lost 5 bases and the V segment lost 1 base, leaving 3 bases of the junction unmatched. The CDR3 DNA reads TGCAGTGCTAGAGGCCGGACAGGGGATCAGCCCCAGCATTTT. Translation gives CSARGRTGDQPQHF.